Listed here are 18 T cell receptor beta chains from one sample, sequenced in a study of Graves' ophthalmopathy and Graves' hyperthyroidism. TCR beta CDR3 regions were amplified from RNA transcripts. Scientists carried out first-round RT-PCR using HTBI primers and then a second-round multiplex PCR. TCRdb re-derived calls from the multiplex PCR reads in MiXCR, one entry per CDR3 protein. The table shows 300,000 to 400,000 distinct CDR3 sequences, with under 20% occurring only once. The sample taken for sequencing was peripheral blood. All receptors come from an adult man with Graves' ophthalmopathy.

This clonotype came up many times. CDR3: CASSVQNIQYF. The CDR3 nucleotides are TGTGCCAGCAGCGTCCAAAACATTCAGTACTTC. V gene TRBV11-2 combines with J gene TRBJ2-4; no clear D gene. This CDR3 contains 11 residues. CDR1 SGHAT and CDR2 FQNNGV come from the germline V gene. Trimming took 5 bases from V and 5 from J, leaving 4 bases between them.

This clonotype occurred many times. The rearrangement links TRBV6-5 to TRBJ1-5; 8 bases are a match to TRBD1. The CDR3 contains 16 residues. V shed 6 bases, J shed 1 base, and the junction held 8 bases outside the gene matches. Germline values: CDR1 MNHEY, CDR2 SVGAGI. The CDR3 region is CASRSGGGGSNQPQHF. For the CDR3, the DNA is TGTGCCAGCAGATCAGGGGGCGGGGGAAGCAATCAGCCCCAGCATTTT.

J is TRBJ2-7 and V is TRBV11-2, with D possibly being TRBD1 (7 bases). Germline V gene data show CDR1 as SGHAT and CDR2 as FQNNGV. This CDR3 has 16 residues. Trimming left V 4 bases short and J 4 bases short, with 20 bases between. The CDR3 here is CASSSPGGRKKYEQYF. The CDR3 bases are TGTGCCAGCAGCTCCCCAGGGGGGAGGAAGAAATACGAGCAGTACTTC. Full variable domain (outside the CDR3, taken from reference TRBV11-2 and TRBJ2-7): EAGVAQSPRYKIIEKRQSVAFWCNPISGHATLYWYQQILGQGPKLLIQFQNNGVVDDSQLPKDRFSAERLKGVDSTLKIQPAKLEDSAVYLCASSSPGGRKKYEQYFGPGTRLTVT.

This clonotype showed up many times. This chain joins TRBV12-3 or TRBV12-4 and TRBJ2-7, with TRBD1 matching 9 bases. Germline trimming cut 6 bases from V and 1 base from J; bases unmatched to any gene: 7. The CDR3 sequence is 15 residues long. Here the CDR3 reads CASREGQGPSYEQYF. In nucleotides, the CDR3 is TGTGCCAGCAGGGAGGGACAGGGTCCGTCCTACGAGCAGTACTTC.

This clonotype was detected many times. The chain uses TRBV9 and TRBJ1-5; TRBD1 is a possible D gene (5 bases). This CDR3 region has 14 residues. In germline, CDR1 is SGDLS, CDR2 YYNGEE. Trimming pared 0 bases from V and 6 bases from J, leaving 10 bases between. The CDR3 spells CASSVAGGSQPQHF. The CDR3 bases are TGTGCCAGCAGCGTAGCGGGGGGTTCTCAGCCCCAGCATTTT.

V usage is TRBV7-8 and J usage is TRBJ1-2; possible D gene TRBD1, 5 bases. V was clipped by 5 bases and J by 6 bases, with 10 bases between them. The CDR3 extends over 12 amino acids. Germline V gene sequence: CDR1 SGHVS, CDR2 FQNEAQ. The CDR3 protein is CASSPETDGYTF. For the CDR3, the DNA is TGTGCCAGCAGCCCAGAGACAGATGGCTACACCTTC. Together with reference TRBV7-8 and TRBJ1-2, the CDR3 gives the full variable domain: GAGVSQSPRYKVAKRGQDVALRCDPISGHVSLFWYQQALGQGPEFLTYFQNEAQLDKSGLPSDRFFAERPEGSVSTLKIQRTQQEDSAVYLCASSPETDGYTFGSGTRLTVV.

This clonotype was found many times. The V gene is TRBV2, the J gene TRBJ2-7; a weak D match, TRBD1 (5 bases). Trimming pared 10 bases from V and 4 bases from J, leaving 17 bases between. This CDR3 spans 13 amino acids. Germline CDR1 is SNHLY and CDR2 is FYNNEI. The CDR3 protein is CATTSGRVYEQYF. CDR3 bases: TGTGCCACCACCTCTGGCAGGGTTTACGAGCAGTACTTC. The variable domain in full, with the rest retrieved from reference TRBV2 and TRBJ2-7, is EPEVTQTPSHQVTQMGQEVILRCVPISNHLYFYWYRQILGQKVEFLVSFYNNEISEKSEIFDDQFSVERPDGSNFTLKIRSTKLEDSAMYFCATTSGRVYEQYFGPGTRLTVT.

In its sample, this clonotype was seen many times. The rearrangement uses TRBV6-1 and TRBJ1-1; no clear D. Trimming removed 4 bases at V and 4 bases at J, with 13 bases between. Germline assignment: CDR1 MNHNS and CDR2 SASEGT. This CDR3 region has 14 residues. This chain's CDR3 is CASSGRGGGTEAFF. CDR3 DNA sequence: TGTGCCAGCAGTGGTCGGGGAGGAGGCACTGAAGCTTTCTTT.

J is TRBJ1-1 and V is TRBV20-1; D perhaps matches TRBD1 (5 bases). V was shortened by 5 bases and J by 4 bases, with 20 bases between the two germline ends. Germline V CDR1 and CDR2: DFQATT, SNEGSKA (reference sequence). This CDR3 is 15 amino acids long. CDR3 region: CSAPAGGTVPTEAFF. The CDR3 coding sequence is TGCAGTGCTCCCGCGGGGGGAACGGTACCCACTGAAGCTTTCTTT.

This clonotype was found many times. The J gene is TRBJ2-2, the V gene TRBV7-9; D remains unclear. CDR1 and CDR2 from the germline V gene are SEHNR and FQNEAQ (reference sequence). Trimming left V 2 bases short and J 0 bases short, with 7 bases between. CDR3 length equals 15 residues. CDR3 sequence (DNA): TGTGCCAGCAGCTTACACATCACGAACACCGGGGAGCTGTTTTTT. Translation gives CASSLHITNTGELFF.

The chain couples TRBV7-2 to TRBJ2-2; D uncertain. Trimming stripped 5 bases from V and 5 bases from J, with 9 bases between. CDR1 is SGHTA and CDR2 is FQGNSA in the germline V gene. The CDR3 contains 13 residues. This CDR3 reads CASSQQLTGELFF. The CDR3 bases are TGTGCCAGCAGCCAGCAGCTTACCGGGGAGCTGTTTTTT.

This clonotype has a count of ten or more. This chain links TRBV27 with TRBJ2-7; D is possibly TRBD2 (6 bases). Germline CDR1 MNHEY, CDR2 SMNVEV (reference sequence). The CDR3 loop spans 15 amino acids. Deletions cut 0 bases from V and 3 bases from J, with 12 bases between. This CDR3 reads CASSLSSGRVYEQYF. The CDR3 bases are TGTGCCAGCAGTTTATCGTCCGGGAGAGTCTACGAGCAGTACTTC.

In this sample, this clonotype turned up many times. The chain recombines TRBV15 with TRBJ1-6; D is possibly TRBD1 (6 bases). The CDR3 loop spans 13 amino acids. The V gene's germline CDR1 is LNHNV and CDR2 YYDKDF (reference sequence). The V end lost 3 bases, the J end lost 10 bases, and 10 bases lay between the germline ends. In nucleotides, the CDR3 is TGTGCCACCAGCAGCGTCAGGGGATCACCCCTCCACTTT. It translates to CATSSVRGSPLHF.

V gene TRBV27 combines with J gene TRBJ2-5, with 8 bases that match TRBD2. This CDR3 is 17 amino acids long. With V trimmed by 4 bases and J by 6 bases, 16 bases remained unmatched. CDR1 is MNHEY and CDR2 is SMNVEV in the germline V gene (reference sequence). The CDR3 is CASSSPNPRTSYQTQYF. DNA for the CDR3: TGTGCCAGCAGTTCCCCAAATCCTAGGACTAGCTATCAGACCCAGTACTTC.

The J gene is TRBJ2-5, the V gene TRBV6-5; the D is unclear. Germline V gives CDR1 MNHEY, CDR2 SVGAGI. The ends were cut back, 3 bases at V and 3 bases at J, with 14 bases in the middle. The CDR3 is made up of 15 amino acids. CDR3 protein: CASSYTAAMEETQYF. The CDR3 nucleotides read TGTGCCAGCAGTTATACGGCGGCTATGGAAGAGACCCAGTACTTC.

This clonotype has at least ten counts. The CDR3 DNA reads TGTGCCAGCAGCTTAACGGGTCCCACTGAAGCTTTCTTT. It is translated as CASSLTGPTEAFF. V gene TRBV7-3 combines with J gene TRBJ1-1; no definite D call. Trimming took 0 bases from V and 4 from J, leaving 6 bases between them. From germline, CDR1 is SGHTA and CDR2 FQGTGA. The CDR3 extends over 13 amino acids.

This clonotype was found many times. The gene calls are TRBV18 and TRBJ1-5; D remains ambiguous. The CDR3 covers 15 residues. Germline V gives CDR1 KGHSH, CDR2 LQKENI. With 0 bases removed from V and 1 base from J, the gap between germline ends came to 7 bases. The DNA of the CDR3 is TGTGCCAGCTCACCACCAGGGATGAGCAATCAGCCCCAGCATTTT. Translated: CASSPPGMSNQPQHF.

At least ten counts were recorded for this clonotype. The V and J genes are TRBV2 and TRBJ2-7, with TRBD2 as a possible D gene (5 bases). The CDR3 extends over 13 amino acids. V gave up 3 bases and J gave up 0 bases, with 6 bases separating them. Germline V gene sequence: CDR1 SNHLY, CDR2 FYNNEI. The CDR3 region has the DNA TGTGCCAGCAGTGAGGGGAGCTCCTACGAGCAGTACTTC. Residues: CASSEGSSYEQYF.